The following is a T cell receptor (beta chain) sequence with its context. Patients who had autoimmune disease history or got systemic immunosuppression were left out. The data are from a study of OX40 agonist ivuxolimab in advanced cancers. Study at large: Patients' therapy was ivuxolimab, an antibody that acts as an agonist of OX40 (CD134).

CDR1 is SGDLS and CDR2 is YYNGEE in the germline V gene. This CDR3 is 14 amino acids long. The germline V and J ends were trimmed by 3 bases and 3 bases, with 13 bases remaining between them. The data were produced by immunoSEQ multiplex PCR, yet TCRdb's version contains in-frame clones alone and is incomplete. The profile shows some 100,000 clones, roughly 90% of them singletons. The sequencing here drew on CD4+ or CD8+ T cells sorted from blood, taken in a trial of the OX40 agonist ivuxolimab. The chain joins TRBV9 to TRBJ2-7, with D possibly matching TRBD2 (5 bases). The receptor was derived from an adult with an advanced solid tumor such as melanoma, head and neck, liver or kidney cancer. The CDR3 DNA reads TGTGCCAGCAGCGCAGGAGCGGTAGGCTACGAGCAGTACTTC. As protein: CASSAGAVGYEQYF.